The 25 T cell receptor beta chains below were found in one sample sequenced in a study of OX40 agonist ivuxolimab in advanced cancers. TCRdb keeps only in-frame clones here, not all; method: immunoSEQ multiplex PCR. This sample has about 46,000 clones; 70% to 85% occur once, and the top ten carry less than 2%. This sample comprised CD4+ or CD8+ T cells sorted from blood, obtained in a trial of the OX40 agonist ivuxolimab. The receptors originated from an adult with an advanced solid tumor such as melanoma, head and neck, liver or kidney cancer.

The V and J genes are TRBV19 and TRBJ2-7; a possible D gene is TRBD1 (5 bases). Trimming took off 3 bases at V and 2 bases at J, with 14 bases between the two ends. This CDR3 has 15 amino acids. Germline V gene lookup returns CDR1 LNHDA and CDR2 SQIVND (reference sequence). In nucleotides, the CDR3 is TGTGCCAGTAGTATTACCGACAGAGGAGCCTACGAGCAGTACTTC. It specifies CASSITDRGAYEQYF.

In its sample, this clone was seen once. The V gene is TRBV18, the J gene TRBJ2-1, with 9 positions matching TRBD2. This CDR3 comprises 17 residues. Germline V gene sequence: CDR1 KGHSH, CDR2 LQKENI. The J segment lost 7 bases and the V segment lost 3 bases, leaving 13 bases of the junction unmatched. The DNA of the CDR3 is TGTGCCAGCTCACCGACCCGTATGGGCGGGGGGGTAAATGAGCAGTTCTTC. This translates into CASSPTRMGGGVNEQFF.

In DNA, the CDR3 is TGTGCCAGCATAAGGACAGGGAAAAATGAAGCTTTCTTT. Amino acid sequence: CASIRTGKNEAFF. The chain links TRBV2 to TRBJ1-1; 8 nucleotides align to TRBD1. The V gene end was trimmed by 7 bases and the J gene end by 7 bases; junction bases not matched to a gene: 8. The CDR3 has 13 amino acids. The germline V gene encodes CDR1 SNHLY and CDR2 FYNNEI.

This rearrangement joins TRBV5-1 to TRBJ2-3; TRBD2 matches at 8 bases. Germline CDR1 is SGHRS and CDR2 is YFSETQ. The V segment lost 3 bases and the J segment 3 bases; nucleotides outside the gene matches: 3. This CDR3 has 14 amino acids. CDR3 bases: TGCGCCAGCAGCTCGGGACTAGTAACAGATACGCAGTATTTT. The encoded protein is CASSSGLVTDTQYF. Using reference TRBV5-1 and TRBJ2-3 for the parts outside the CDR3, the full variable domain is KAGVTQTPRYLIKTRGQQVTLSCSPISGHRSVSWYQQTPGQGLQFLFEYFSETQRNKGNFPGRFSGRQFSNSRSEMNVSTLELGDSALYLCASSSGLVTDTQYFGPGTRLTVL.

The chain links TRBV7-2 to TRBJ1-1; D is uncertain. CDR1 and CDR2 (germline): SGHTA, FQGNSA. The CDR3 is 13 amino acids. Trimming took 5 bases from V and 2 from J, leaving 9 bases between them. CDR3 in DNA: TGTGCCAGCAGCGTAAACACTAACACTGAAGCTTTCTTT. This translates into CASSVNTNTEAFF.

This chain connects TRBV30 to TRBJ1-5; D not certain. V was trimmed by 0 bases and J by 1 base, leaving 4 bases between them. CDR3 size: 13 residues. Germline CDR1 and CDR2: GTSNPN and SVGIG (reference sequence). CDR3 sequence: CAWSVGSNQPQHF. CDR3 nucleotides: TGTGCCTGGAGTGTGGGGAGCAATCAGCCCCAGCATTTT.

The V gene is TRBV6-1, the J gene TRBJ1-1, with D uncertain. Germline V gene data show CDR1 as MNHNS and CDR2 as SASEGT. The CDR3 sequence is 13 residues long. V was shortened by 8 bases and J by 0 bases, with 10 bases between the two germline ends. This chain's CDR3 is CASLETLNTEAFF. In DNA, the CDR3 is TGTGCCAGCTTAGAGACACTGAACACTGAAGCTTTCTTT.

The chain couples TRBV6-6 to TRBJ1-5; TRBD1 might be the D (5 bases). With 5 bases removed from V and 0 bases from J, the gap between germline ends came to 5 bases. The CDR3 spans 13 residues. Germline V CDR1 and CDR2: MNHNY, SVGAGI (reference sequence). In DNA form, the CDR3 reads TGTGCCAGCAGTAGGGGTAGCAATCAGCCCCAGCATTTT. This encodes CASSRGSNQPQHF.

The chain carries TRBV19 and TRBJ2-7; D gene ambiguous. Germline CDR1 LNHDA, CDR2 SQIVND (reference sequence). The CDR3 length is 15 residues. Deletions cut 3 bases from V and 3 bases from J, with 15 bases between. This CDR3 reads CASSIQHHRLYEQYF. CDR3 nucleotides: TGTGCCAGTAGTATCCAACATCACCGCCTCTACGAGCAGTACTTC.

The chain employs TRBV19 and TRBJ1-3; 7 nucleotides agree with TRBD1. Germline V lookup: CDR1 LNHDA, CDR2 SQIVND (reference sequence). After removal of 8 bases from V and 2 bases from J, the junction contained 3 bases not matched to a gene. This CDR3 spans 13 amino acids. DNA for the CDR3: TGTGCCAGTCGTACAGGGGCTGGAAACACCATATATTTT. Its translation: CASRTGAGNTIYF.

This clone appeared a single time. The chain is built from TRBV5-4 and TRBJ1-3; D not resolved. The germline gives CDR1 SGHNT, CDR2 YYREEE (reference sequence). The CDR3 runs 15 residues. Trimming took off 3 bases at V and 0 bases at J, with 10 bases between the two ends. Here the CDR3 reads CASSSPDLSGNTIYF. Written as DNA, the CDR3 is TGTGCCAGCAGCTCCCCCGACCTCTCTGGAAACACCATATATTTT.

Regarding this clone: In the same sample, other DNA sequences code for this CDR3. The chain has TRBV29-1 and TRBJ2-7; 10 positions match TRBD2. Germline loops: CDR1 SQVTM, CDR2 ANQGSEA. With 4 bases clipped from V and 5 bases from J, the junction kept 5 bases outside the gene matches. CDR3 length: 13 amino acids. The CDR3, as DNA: TGCAGCGTTGGGGGGCTAGCGGGGGACGAGCAGTACTTC. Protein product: CSVGGLAGDEQYF.

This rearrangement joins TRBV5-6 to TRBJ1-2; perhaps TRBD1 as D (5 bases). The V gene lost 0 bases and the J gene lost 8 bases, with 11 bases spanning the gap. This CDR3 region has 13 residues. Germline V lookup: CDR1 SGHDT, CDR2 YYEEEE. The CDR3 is CASSLAQGEGYTF. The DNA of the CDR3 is TGTGCCAGCAGCTTGGCGCAGGGAGAAGGCTACACCTTC.

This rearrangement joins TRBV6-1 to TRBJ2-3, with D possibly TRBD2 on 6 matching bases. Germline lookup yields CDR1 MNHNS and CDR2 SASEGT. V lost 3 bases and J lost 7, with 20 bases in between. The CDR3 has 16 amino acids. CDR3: CASSDISGGIGNTQYF. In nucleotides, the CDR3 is TGTGCCAGCAGTGATATCTCTGGGGGGATAGGAAATACGCAGTATTTT.

As DNA, the CDR3 is TGTGCCAGCAGCGTAGGAGGCAGGGGGGACACTGAAGCTTTCTTT. Amino acid sequence: CASSVGGRGDTEAFF. The chain uses TRBV9 and TRBJ1-1, with 7 bases lining up with TRBD1. The CDR3 length is 15 residues. V lost 0 bases, J lost 3 bases, and 5 bases stayed unmatched. CDR1 is SGDLS, CDR2 YYNGEE, per germline.

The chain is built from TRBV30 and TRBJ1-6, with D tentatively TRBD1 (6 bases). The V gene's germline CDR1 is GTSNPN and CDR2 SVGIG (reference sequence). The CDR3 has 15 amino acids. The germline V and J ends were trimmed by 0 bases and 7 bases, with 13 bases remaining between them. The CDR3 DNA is TGTGCCTGGAGTGTACGGACAGCCCTCAATTCACCCCTCCACTTT. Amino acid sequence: CAWSVRTALNSPLHF.

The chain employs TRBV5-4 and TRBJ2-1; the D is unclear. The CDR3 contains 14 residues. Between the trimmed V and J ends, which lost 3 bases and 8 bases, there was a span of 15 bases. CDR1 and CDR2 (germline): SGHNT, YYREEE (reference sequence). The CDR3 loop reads CASSSPLSGDEQFF. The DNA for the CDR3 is TGTGCCAGCAGCTCGCCCCTATCCGGCGATGAGCAGTTCTTC.

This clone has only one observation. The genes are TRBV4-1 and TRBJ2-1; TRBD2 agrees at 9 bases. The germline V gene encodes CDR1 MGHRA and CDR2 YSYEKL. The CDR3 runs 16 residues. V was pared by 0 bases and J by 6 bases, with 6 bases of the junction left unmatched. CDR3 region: CASSQELAGAFNEQFF. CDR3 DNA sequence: TGCGCCAGCAGCCAAGAATTAGCGGGGGCGTTCAATGAGCAGTTCTTC.

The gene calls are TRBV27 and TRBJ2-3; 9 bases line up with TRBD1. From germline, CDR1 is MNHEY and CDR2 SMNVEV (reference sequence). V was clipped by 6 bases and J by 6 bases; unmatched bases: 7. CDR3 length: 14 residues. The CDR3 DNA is TGTGCCAGCAGGGCCGGGACAGGGCGGGATACGCAGTATTTT. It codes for CASRAGTGRDTQYF.

The chain's CDR3 is CASSLPGQGANEQFF. The DNA for the CDR3 is TGTGCCAGCAGCTTACCGGGACAGGGCGCCAATGAGCAGTTCTTC. The chain recombines TRBV5-6 with TRBJ2-1; 9 positions match TRBD1. This CDR3 has 15 residues. CDR1 SGHDT and CDR2 YYEEEE come from the germline V gene. Trimming cost V 2 bases and J 6 bases; bases outside gene matches: 6.

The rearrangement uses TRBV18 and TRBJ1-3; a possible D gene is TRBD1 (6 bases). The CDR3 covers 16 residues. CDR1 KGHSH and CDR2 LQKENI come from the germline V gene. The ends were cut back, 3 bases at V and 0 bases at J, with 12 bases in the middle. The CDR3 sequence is CASSPSQGISGNTIYF. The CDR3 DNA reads TGTGCCAGCTCACCGTCGCAGGGGATCTCTGGAAACACCATATATTTT.

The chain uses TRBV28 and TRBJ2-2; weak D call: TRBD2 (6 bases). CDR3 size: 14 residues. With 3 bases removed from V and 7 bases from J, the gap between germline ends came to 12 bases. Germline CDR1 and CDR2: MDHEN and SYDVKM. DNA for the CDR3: TGTGCCAGCAGTTTCCTCTTCGGGGGCGGGGAGCTGTTTTTT. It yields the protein CASSFLFGGGELFF.

The DNA for the CDR3 is TGTGCCAGCAGCGTATCGGGCGGGGGCTCCGGAGAGACCCAGTACTTC. It codes for CASSVSGGGSGETQYF. J is TRBJ2-5 and V is TRBV9; TRBD2 is a possible D gene (7 bases). The CDR3 runs to 16 residues. Germline loops: CDR1 SGDLS, CDR2 YYNGEE. V shed 1 base and J shed 4 bases, with 17 bases lying between them.

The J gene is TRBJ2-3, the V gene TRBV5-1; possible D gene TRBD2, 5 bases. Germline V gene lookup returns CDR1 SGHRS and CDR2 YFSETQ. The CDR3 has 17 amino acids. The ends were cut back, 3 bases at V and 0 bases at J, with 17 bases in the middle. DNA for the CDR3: TGCGCCAGCAGCTCGGCAAAACTAGACCTTAGCACAGATACGCAGTATTTT. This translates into CASSSAKLDLSTDTQYF.

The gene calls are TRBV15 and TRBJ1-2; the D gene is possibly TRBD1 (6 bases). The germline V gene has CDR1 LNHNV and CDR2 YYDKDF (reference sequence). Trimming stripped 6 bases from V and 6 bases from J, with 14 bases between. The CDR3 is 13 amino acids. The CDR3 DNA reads TGTGCCACCAGTCTGGGGCAGGGGCATGGCTACACCTTC. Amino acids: CATSLGQGHGYTF.